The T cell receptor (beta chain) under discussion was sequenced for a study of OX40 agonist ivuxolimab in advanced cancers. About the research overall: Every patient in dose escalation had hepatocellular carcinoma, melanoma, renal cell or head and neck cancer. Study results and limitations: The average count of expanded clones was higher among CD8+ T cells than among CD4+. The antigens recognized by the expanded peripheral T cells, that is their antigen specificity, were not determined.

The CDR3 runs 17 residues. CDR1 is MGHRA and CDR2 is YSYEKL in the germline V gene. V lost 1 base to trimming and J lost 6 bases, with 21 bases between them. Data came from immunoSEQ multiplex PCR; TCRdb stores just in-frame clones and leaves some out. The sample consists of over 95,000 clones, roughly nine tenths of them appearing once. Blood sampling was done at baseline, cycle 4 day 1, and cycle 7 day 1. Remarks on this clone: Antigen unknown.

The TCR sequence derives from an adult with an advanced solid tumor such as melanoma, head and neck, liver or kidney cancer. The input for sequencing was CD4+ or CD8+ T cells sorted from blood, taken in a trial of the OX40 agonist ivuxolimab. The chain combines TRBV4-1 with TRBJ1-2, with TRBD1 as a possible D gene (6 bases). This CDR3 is CASSQVTGLSSKDGYTF. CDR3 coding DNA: TGCGCCAGCAGCCAAGTTACAGGGTTGAGTAGTAAGGATGGCTACACCTTC.